These 8 T cell receptor beta chains share one sample of origin, sequenced in a study of T cells after yellow fever vaccination. TCRdb independently ran MiXCR on the 5' RACE reads; one entry per CDR3 protein. This sample carries around 230,000 distinct CDR3 sequences, 5.5% to 8.5% of them seen once, and the ten largest clones take about 0.95%. The sample here was CD4+ T cells sorted from PBMCs, taken on the day of the yellow fever booster vaccination. Receptor source: a man aged 30 to 39 who received the YFV17D yellow fever vaccine.

The genes are TRBV20-1 and TRBJ2-3; the D gene is possibly TRBD1 (7 bases). Germline CDR1 DFQATT, CDR2 SNEGSKA (reference sequence). CDR3 size: 18 residues. The V and J ends lost 8 bases and 0 bases respectively, with 27 bases between them. The CDR3 region is CSTPRETGILKSTDTQYF. The CDR3 region has the DNA TGCAGTACGCCTCGGGAGACAGGGATCCTCAAGAGCACAGATACGCAGTATTTT.

This chain uses TRBV20-1 with TRBJ2-6; D is undetermined. V dropped 0 bases and J dropped 2 bases, with 11 bases sitting between them. Germline V gives CDR1 DFQATT, CDR2 SNEGSKA (reference sequence). The CDR3 is 16 amino acids. The chain's CDR3 is CSARDIRRAGANVLTF. The CDR3 region has the DNA TGCAGTGCTAGAGATATTAGGAGAGCTGGGGCCAACGTCCTGACTTTC.

This clonotype was seen ten or more times. This chain joins TRBV20-1 and TRBJ2-3; maybe TRBD1 (6 bases). Germline V gene sequence: CDR1 DFQATT, CDR2 SNEGSKA (reference sequence). Trimming removed 5 bases at V and 3 bases at J, with 21 bases between. This CDR3 region has 16 residues. CDR3: CSAVTTGRSGTDTQYF. The CDR3 DNA sequence: TGCAGTGCTGTCACTACAGGGAGATCGGGAACAGATACGCAGTATTTT.

This chain connects TRBV7-2 to TRBJ2-7, with 8 bases lining up with TRBD1. This CDR3 has 15 amino acids. The V gene's germline CDR1 is SGHTA and CDR2 FQGNSA. J lost 2 bases, V lost 2 bases, and 5 bases had no gene match. The CDR3 region has the DNA TGTGCCAGCAGCTTAATCCAGGGGGCTGCCTACGAGCAGTACTTC. Amino acids: CASSLIQGAAYEQYF.

This clonotype was counted at least ten times. J is TRBJ2-2 and V is TRBV5-1, with D uncertain. Deletions cut 1 base from V and 9 bases from J, with 13 bases between. Germline V gene lookup returns CDR1 SGHRS and CDR2 YFSETQ. The CDR3 consists of 14 residues. The CDR3 here is CASSLTSQLRELFF. In DNA, the CDR3 is TGCGCCAGCAGCTTGACATCTCAACTCCGGGAGCTGTTTTTT.

This clonotype showed up many times. The chain couples TRBV29-1 to TRBJ2-1, with D possibly being TRBD1 or TRBD2 (6 bases each). With 6 bases removed from V and 8 bases from J, the gap between germline ends came to 20 bases. Germline V lookup: CDR1 SQVTM, CDR2 ANQGSEA. The CDR3 is 14 residues long. The CDR3 spells CSVRGATFRDEQFF. CDR3 nucleotide sequence: TGCAGCGTGAGGGGGGCTACTTTCAGGGATGAGCAGTTCTTC.

This clonotype was counted ten times or more. The rearrangement links TRBV20-1 to TRBJ1-2, with 7 bases aligning to TRBD1. V shed 5 bases and J 4 bases; nucleotides not matched to a gene: 10. Germline V gives CDR1 DFQATT, CDR2 SNEGSKA (reference sequence). There are 14 residues in the CDR3. CDR3 sequence (DNA): TGCAGTGCTCAAGGGAGACAGGGAGGCTATGGCTACACCTTC. Its translation is CSAQGRQGGYGYTF.

The chain links TRBV7-2 to TRBJ1-2; D possibly corresponds to TRBD1 (6 bases). The CDR3 totals 14 residues. Germline V CDR1 and CDR2: SGHTA, FQGNSA. The V end lost 7 bases, the J end lost 2 bases, and 14 bases lay between the germline ends. The CDR3 region is CASTRIGQNYGYTF. For the CDR3, the DNA is TGTGCCAGCACCCGGATCGGACAGAACTATGGCTACACCTTC.